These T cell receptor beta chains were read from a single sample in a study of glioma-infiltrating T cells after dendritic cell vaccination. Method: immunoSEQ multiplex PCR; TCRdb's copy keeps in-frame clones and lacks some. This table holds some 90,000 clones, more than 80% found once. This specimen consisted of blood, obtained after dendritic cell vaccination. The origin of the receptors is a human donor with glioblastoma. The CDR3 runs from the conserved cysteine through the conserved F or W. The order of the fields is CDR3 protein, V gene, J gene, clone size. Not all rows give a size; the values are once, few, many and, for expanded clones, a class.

CDR3: CASSLGQGWREQYF; V: TRBV7-2; J: TRBJ2-7; size: NA
CDR3: CASSYLGRDRGREQYF; V: TRBV7-7; J: TRBJ2-7; size: once
CDR3: CASSLQIGQGDEQYF; V: TRBV5-1; J: TRBJ2-7; size: NA
CDR3: CASSLARTEGTEAFF; V: TRBV5-4; J: TRBJ1-1; size: NA
CDR3: CASSEALRDTQYF; V: TRBV6-5; J: TRBJ2-3; size: NA
CDR3: CASSSRLDDTQYF; V: TRBV19; J: TRBJ2-3; size: NA
CDR3: CAIRLAGSTDTQYF; V: TRBV10-3; J: TRBJ2-3; size: NA
CDR3: CASTWGQTSGANVLTF; V: TRBV2; J: TRBJ2-6; size: NA
CDR3: CASSLGFGTGTPNEKLFF; V: TRBV5-1; J: TRBJ1-4; size: NA
CDR3: CASSLALRGQGTTNEKLFF; V: TRBV5-1; J: TRBJ1-4; size: NA
CDR3: CASSLEGGAVGSPLHF; V: TRBV5-1; J: TRBJ1-6; size: NA
CDR3: CASTGNRIGTIYF; V: TRBV2; J: TRBJ1-3; size: NA
CDR3: CASSLGADNEQFF; V: TRBV11-3; J: TRBJ2-1; size: NA
CDR3: CASSQDGLAVNNEQFF; V: TRBV4-2; J: TRBJ2-1; size: NA
CDR3: CSVGGRELYGYTF; V: TRBV29-1; J: TRBJ1-2; size: NA
CDR3: CASVNSGQGTEAFF; V: TRBV19; J: TRBJ1-1; size: NA
CDR3: CASSQATPGSVAGQEKLFF; V: TRBV4-1; J: TRBJ1-4; size: NA
CDR3: CASRLAGAVNEQFF; V: TRBV19; J: TRBJ2-1; size: NA
CDR3: CASSSYYRTETGDYGYTF; V: TRBV27; J: TRBJ1-2; size: NA
CDR3: CAWRGPGSNTEAFF; V: TRBV30; J: TRBJ1-1; size: NA
CDR3: CAIRPNRVGDTGELFF; V: TRBV10-3; J: TRBJ2-2; size: NA
CDR3: CASSSSTGPSQETQYF; V: TRBV9; J: TRBJ2-5; size: once
CDR3: CASSGMSGTSGSSEQFF; V: TRBV5-4; J: TRBJ2-1; size: NA
CDR3: CSAGAALNEKLFF; V: TRBV29-1; J: TRBJ1-4; size: once
CDR3: CDQRDKGGGGINEQFF; V: TRBV2; J: TRBJ2-1; size: few
CDR3: CASCREEETQYF; V: TRBV7-9; J: TRBJ2-5; size: few
CDR3: CASSPGQGKQYF; V: TRBV14; J: TRBJ2-7; size: NA
CDR3: CAGRGPAGKLFF; V: TRBV19; J: TRBJ1-4; size: NA
CDR3: CASERDRTGELFF; V: TRBV9; J: TRBJ2-2; size: few
CDR3: CASSLNPDRRDEQYF; V: TRBV5-1; J: TRBJ2-7; size: NA
CDR3: CASSVSGSVGELFF; V: TRBV9; J: TRBJ2-2; size: NA